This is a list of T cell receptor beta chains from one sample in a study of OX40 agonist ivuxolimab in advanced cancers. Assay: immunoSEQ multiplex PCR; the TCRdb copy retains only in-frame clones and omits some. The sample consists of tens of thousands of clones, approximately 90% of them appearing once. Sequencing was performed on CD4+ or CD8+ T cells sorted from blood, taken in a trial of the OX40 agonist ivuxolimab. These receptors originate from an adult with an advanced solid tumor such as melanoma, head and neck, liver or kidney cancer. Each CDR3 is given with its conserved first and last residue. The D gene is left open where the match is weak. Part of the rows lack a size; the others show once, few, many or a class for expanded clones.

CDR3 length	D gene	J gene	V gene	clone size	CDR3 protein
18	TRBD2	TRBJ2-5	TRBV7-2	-	CASSRPGTSGGSLGTQYF
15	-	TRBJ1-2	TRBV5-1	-	CASSPSGDHGYGYTF
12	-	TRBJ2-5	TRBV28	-	CASSLGLETQYF
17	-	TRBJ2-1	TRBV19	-	CASSIDQGGGSYNEQFF
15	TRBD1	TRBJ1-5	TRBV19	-	CASSIGGAGNQPQHF
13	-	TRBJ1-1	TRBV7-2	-	CASSLGMNTEAFF
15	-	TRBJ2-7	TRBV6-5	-	CASSYRGAGVYEQYF
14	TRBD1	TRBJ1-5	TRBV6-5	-	CASSLTGAPGTQHF
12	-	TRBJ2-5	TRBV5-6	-	CASRESQETQYF
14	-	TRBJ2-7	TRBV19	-	CASSSGAATYEQYF
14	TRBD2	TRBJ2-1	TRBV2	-	CASRGLAGGNEQFF
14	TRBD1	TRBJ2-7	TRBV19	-	CASSGQGGSYEQYF
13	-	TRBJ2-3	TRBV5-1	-	CASSLYHSGTQYF
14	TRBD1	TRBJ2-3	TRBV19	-	CATGQGTSTDTQYF
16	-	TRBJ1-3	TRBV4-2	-	CASSQGTDSSGNTIYF
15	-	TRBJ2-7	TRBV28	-	CASSTTWPEGYEQYF
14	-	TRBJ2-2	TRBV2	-	CASTLAFVAGELFF
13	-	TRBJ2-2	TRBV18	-	CASSPQEAGELFF
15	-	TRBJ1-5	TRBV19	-	CASSVPGLSNQPQHF
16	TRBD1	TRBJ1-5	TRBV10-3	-	CAISEGDRGSSQPQHF
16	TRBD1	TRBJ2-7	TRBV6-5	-	CASSWGGGQGNHEQYF
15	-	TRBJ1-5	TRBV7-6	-	CASSLGADGNQPQHF
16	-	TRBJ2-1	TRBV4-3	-	CASSQDPGGSYNEQFF
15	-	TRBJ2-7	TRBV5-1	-	CASSLRGGDPYEQYF
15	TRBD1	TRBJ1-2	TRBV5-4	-	CASSLKGQGSYGYTF
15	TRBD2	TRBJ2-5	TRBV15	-	CATSRDIGEGETQYF
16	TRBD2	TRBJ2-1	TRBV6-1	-	CASSEGREGRGNEQFF
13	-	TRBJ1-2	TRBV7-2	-	CASSLDRAYGYTF
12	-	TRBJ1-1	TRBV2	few	CASSPGATEAFF
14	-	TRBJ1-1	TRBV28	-	CASSLVGTLLRAFF
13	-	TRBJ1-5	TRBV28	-	CASEDSLNQPQHF
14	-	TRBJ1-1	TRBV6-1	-	CASRVQLMNTEAFF
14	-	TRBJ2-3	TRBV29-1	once	CSAVGLAGADTQYF
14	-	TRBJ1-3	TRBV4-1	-	CASGAFVSGNTIYF
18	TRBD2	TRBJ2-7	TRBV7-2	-	CASSLGGLAGGSAHEQYF
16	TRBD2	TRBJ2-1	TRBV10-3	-	CAISEWAGGPRDEQFF
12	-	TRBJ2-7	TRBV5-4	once	CASSLNNHEQYF
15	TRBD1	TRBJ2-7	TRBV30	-	CAWSGLGGAAYEQYF
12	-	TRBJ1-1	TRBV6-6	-	CASSYSGQKAFF
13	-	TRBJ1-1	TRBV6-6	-	CAIPPGMNTEAFF
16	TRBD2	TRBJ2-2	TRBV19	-	CASSRVLGAGAGELFF
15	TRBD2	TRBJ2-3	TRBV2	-	CASKYVAGGPGTQYF
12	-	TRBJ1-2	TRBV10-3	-	CAISEEGYGYTF
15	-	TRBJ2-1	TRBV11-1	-	CASNNYGGSYNEQFF
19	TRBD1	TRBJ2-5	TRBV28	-	CASSLWPTGEGPRRETQYF